The next 15 T cell receptor beta chains were all read from a single sample in a study of cytomegalovirus exposure and HLA in healthy donors. Primers included in the PCR were 60 Vbeta and 13 Jbeta primers. Measured with immunoSEQ multiplex PCR; TCRdb has only the in-frame clones, and not every one. Of fewer than 250,000 clones in the sample, around 80% are singletons; the top ten hold 1.5% to 2%. Material: PBMCs. These TCRs come from a man between 18 and 35 years old in good health and CMV-seronegative.

This rearrangement joins TRBV2 to TRBJ2-1, with 11 bases that match TRBD2. The germline gives CDR1 SNHLY, CDR2 FYNNEI. V dropped 8 bases and J dropped 4; count of bases not matched to a gene: 4. The CDR3 is 14 residues long. In nucleotides, the CDR3 is TGTGCCAGCGGTACTAGCGGGGGATACAATGAGCAGTTCTTC. Its protein product is CASGTSGGYNEQFF.

The chain recombines TRBV7-2 with TRBJ1-1, with 8 bases identical to TRBD1. Trimming cost V 3 bases and J 3 bases; bases outside gene matches: 6. Germline CDR1 SGHTA, CDR2 FQGNSA. The length of the CDR3 is 15 residues. As DNA, the CDR3 is TGTGCCAGCAGCTTGAGGGGACAGGAGCACACTGAAGCTTTCTTT. Translated: CASSLRGQEHTEAFF.

This chain uses TRBV27 with TRBJ1-1, with 7 bases identical to TRBD1. This CDR3 region has 13 residues. V gave up 8 bases and J gave up 5 bases; unmatched junction bases: 8. Germline V gives CDR1 MNHEY, CDR2 SMNVEV (reference sequence). The CDR3 nucleotides read TGTGCCAGCCAGCCAGGGGGAGGTACTGAAGCTTTCTTT. Translated: CASQPGGGTEAFF.

The chain is built from TRBV10-1 and TRBJ1-1; possible D gene TRBD1, 6 bases. Germline V lookup: CDR1 WNHNN, CDR2 SYGVQD (reference sequence). Trimming stripped 5 bases from V and 4 bases from J, with 11 bases between. This CDR3 comprises 13 residues. The CDR3 sequence: CASSTRGGTEAFF. CDR3 bases: TGCGCCAGCAGTACCAGGGGTGGCACTGAAGCTTTCTTT.

The chain is built from TRBV11-2 and TRBJ1-3; D is ambiguous. The CDR3 has 15 amino acids. V gave up 2 bases and J gave up 2 bases, with 10 bases separating them. The germline V gene encodes CDR1 SGHAT and CDR2 FQNNGV. The CDR3 protein is CASSLIWGAGNTIYF. The CDR3 nucleotides read TGTGCCAGCAGCTTAATATGGGGAGCTGGAAACACCATATATTTT.

This sequence joins TRBV7-2 and TRBJ2-5; 9 bases are a match to TRBD1. J was trimmed by 4 bases and V by 6 bases; bases with no gene match: 6. In germline, CDR1 is SGHTA, CDR2 FQGNSA. The CDR3 totals 14 residues. The CDR3: CASRWGQGVETQYF. In nucleotides, the CDR3 is TGTGCCAGCAGATGGGGACAGGGAGTAGAGACCCAGTACTTC.

As concerns this clone: An end of the junction differs from the germline gene, which may be a read error. The rearrangement joins TRBV14 to TRBJ2-7; 8 bases map to TRBD1. The length of the CDR3 is 13 residues. Germline assignment: CDR1 SGHDN and CDR2 FVKESK. CDR3 in DNA: TGTGCCAGCCAGGGGACAGGTCTGGCCCTTTTACATTTC. Protein: CASQGTGLALLHF.

The J gene is TRBJ2-2, the V gene TRBV10-3, with TRBD1 matching 10 bases. Germline trimming cut 5 bases from V and 6 bases from J; bases unmatched to any gene: 3. Germline lookup yields CDR1 ENHRY and CDR2 SYGVKD. The CDR3 is 14 residues long. The CDR3 coding sequence is TGTGCCATCAGTAAGGACAGGGGGGCCGGGGAGCTGTTTTTT. This translates into CAISKDRGAGELFF.

The chain is built from TRBV7-9 and TRBJ1-4; D uncertain. This CDR3 contains 15 residues. The V gene lost 6 bases and the J gene lost 3 bases, with 14 bases spanning the gap. Germline loops: CDR1 SEHNR, CDR2 FQNEAQ (reference sequence). The CDR3 nucleotides read TGTGCCAGCAGAGTACTTGAGGCTTCTAATGAAAAACTGTTTTTT. This translates into CASRVLEASNEKLFF.

In regard to this clone: Sequence at one end of the junction differs from germline and may be a read error. This chain connects TRBV7-9 to TRBJ2-7; 9 positions match TRBD1. The CDR3 is 15 amino acids. CDR1 is SEHNR, CDR2 FQNEAQ, per germline (reference sequence). The CDR3: CSSSVGTGSSYEQYF. In nucleotides, the CDR3 is TGTTCCAGCAGCGTAGGGACAGGGAGCTCCTACGAGCAGTACTTC.

The genes are TRBV7-2 and TRBJ2-2, with D maybe TRBD1 (6 bases). From germline, CDR1 is SGHTA and CDR2 FQGNSA. The V end lost 3 bases, the J end lost 3 bases, and 17 bases lay between the germline ends. The CDR3 is 17 residues long. CDR3 protein: CASSFLSGRGYTGELFF. CDR3 sequence (DNA): TGTGCCAGCAGCTTCTTATCGGGTAGGGGGTACACCGGGGAGCTGTTTTTT.

This clone was seen only a few times. The chain recombines TRBV5-3 with TRBJ1-5; a weak D match, TRBD1 (5 bases). TRBV5-3 is given ORF status, its function remaining uncertain. The CDR3 totals 19 residues. The V and J ends lost 3 bases and 0 bases respectively, with 22 bases between them. CDR3 sequence (DNA): TGTGCCAGAAGCTCGGTAAGGGGAACGTTACGGGTTAGCAATCAGCCCCAGCATTTT. It specifies CARSSVRGTLRVSNQPQHF.

V usage is TRBV5-1 and J usage is TRBJ2-2, with 9 bases fitting TRBD1. Germline V lookup: CDR1 SGHRS, CDR2 YFSETQ. The CDR3 loop spans 15 amino acids. V was clipped by 4 bases and J by 5 bases; unmatched bases: 6. The CDR3 protein is CASSKGQGETGELFF. The DNA of the CDR3 is TGCGCCAGCAGCAAGGGACAGGGCGAAACCGGGGAGCTGTTTTTT. Looking up the rest from reference TRBV5-1 and TRBJ2-2 gives the full variable domain: KAGVTQTPRYLIKTRGQQVTLSCSPISGHRSVSWYQQTPGQGLQFLFEYFSETQRNKGNFPGRFSGRQFSNSRSEMNVSTLELGDSALYLCASSKGQGETGELFFGEGSRLTVL.

The chain uses TRBV7-9 and TRBJ2-5; 7 nucleotides line up with TRBD1. Trimming at V came to 5 bases and at J to 7 bases, leaving 10 bases not matched to a gene. CDR3 size: 14 residues. Looked up from germline, CDR1 is SEHNR and CDR2 is FQNEAQ (reference sequence). The CDR3 is CASSPGTAPRTQYF. CDR3 nucleotide sequence: TGTGCCAGCAGCCCTGGGACAGCCCCCAGGACCCAGTACTTC.

This rearrangement joins TRBV23-1 to TRBJ2-7, with a possible D match to TRBD2 (5 bases). TRBV23-1 is reported as an ORF; its role is uncertain. This CDR3 comprises 11 residues. The V and J ends lost 6 bases and 6 bases respectively, with 9 bases between them. As DNA, the CDR3 is TGCGCCAGCAGGGACTGCGGCGAGCAGTACTTC. This sequence encodes CASRDCGEQYF.